A single sample gave rise to the 31 T cell receptor beta chains below, sequenced in a study of blood T cell repertoires in COVID-19. The assay was immunoSEQ multiplex PCR, and TCRdb's table has in-frame clones only and misses some. The data contain some 200,000 clones, 88% of them singletons. Specimen: peripheral blood. The origin of the receptors is a man between 35 and 55 years old with active or convalescent COVID-19.

This chain uses TRBV6-5 with TRBJ1-5, with D perhaps TRBD1 (5 bases). The CDR3 has 14 residues. With 6 bases removed from V and 2 bases from J, the gap between germline ends came to 11 bases. Germline V gene sequence: CDR1 MNHEY, CDR2 SVGAGI. The CDR3 is CASSTGFGNQPQHF. DNA for the CDR3: TGTGCCAGCAGCACAGGTTTTGGCAATCAGCCCCAGCATTTT.

This chain links TRBV19 with TRBJ2-3; D remains ambiguous. Germline-derived CDR1 and CDR2 are LNHDA and SQIVND (reference sequence). The CDR3 loop spans 16 amino acids. V gave up 1 base and J gave up 0 bases, with 11 bases separating them. The CDR3 sequence: CASSIGALASTDTQYF. The CDR3 coding sequence is TGTGCCAGTAGTATAGGGGCGCTTGCTAGCACAGATACGCAGTATTTT.

The V call is TRBV10-3, the J call TRBJ1-2; 8 bases are shared with TRBD1. CDR3 length equals 13 residues. Germline V gene data show CDR1 as ENHRY and CDR2 as SYGVKD. Trimming removed 8 bases from V and 5 bases from J; junction bases left unmatched: 7. The CDR3 protein is CAIQDRDVYGYTF. The DNA for the CDR3 is TGTGCCATCCAGGACAGGGACGTGTATGGCTACACCTTC.

The chain links TRBV29-1 to TRBJ1-2; D is ambiguous. The CDR3 runs 12 residues. With 1 base removed from V and 4 bases from J, the gap between germline ends came to 7 bases. The germline gives CDR1 SQVTM, CDR2 ANQGSEA. The CDR3 DNA reads TGCAGCGTTGAAGGATCCAGCTATGGCTACACCTTC. This translates into CSVEGSSYGYTF.

The chain couples TRBV29-1 to TRBJ2-1; tentatively, D is TRBD2 (6 bases). Germline V CDR1 and CDR2: SQVTM, ANQGSEA. There are 14 residues in the CDR3. CDR3 coding DNA: TGCAGTGTACGGGGGAGCAGCTCCTACAATGAGCAGTTCTTC. It yields the protein CSVRGSSSYNEQFF.

The chain uses TRBV6-5 and TRBJ2-3; 9 bases line up with TRBD1. In germline, CDR1 is MNHEY, CDR2 SVGAGI. Trimming took 7 bases from V and 6 from J; bases not matched to a gene: 8. This CDR3 is 14 amino acids long. CDR3 in DNA: TGTGCCAGCAAACGGGACAGGGAGGACGATACGCAGTATTTT. Its translation is CASKRDREDDTQYF.

Only a few counts were recorded for this clone. This chain uses TRBV7-2 with TRBJ1-3; D perhaps matches TRBD1 (5 bases). Germline loops: CDR1 SGHTA, CDR2 FQGNSA. CDR3 length equals 16 residues. V lost 1 base and J 6 bases, leaving 16 bases between the germline ends. CDR3 loop: CASSLVGAPRENTIYF. In DNA, the CDR3 is TGTGCCAGCAGCTTAGTAGGGGCTCCACGAGAAAACACCATATATTTT.

The chain recombines TRBV19 with TRBJ2-3, with 11 bases matching TRBD2. Per the germline V gene, CDR1 is LNHDA and CDR2 is SQIVND (reference sequence). The junction had 6 bases not matched to a gene; V was cut back by 5 bases and J by 2 bases. The CDR3 runs to 16 residues. This CDR3 reads CASSVLAGGTTDTQYF. The DNA for the CDR3 is TGTGCCAGTAGTGTCCTAGCGGGGGGAACCACAGATACGCAGTATTTT.

The CDR3 DNA follows: TGTGCCAGCAGTGGTCTTGACAGAAACACTGAAGCTTTCTTT. It specifies CASSGLDRNTEAFF. The genes are TRBV2 and TRBJ1-1; TRBD1 is a possible D gene (5 bases). This CDR3 contains 14 residues. V lost 4 bases to trimming and J lost 2 bases, with 11 bases between them. CDR1 is SNHLY and CDR2 is FYNNEI in the germline V gene.

V is TRBV30 and J is TRBJ2-7; D perhaps matches TRBD2 (6 bases). V was pared by 4 bases and J by 2 bases, with 9 bases between. The length of the CDR3 is 12 residues. Germline V gene lookup returns CDR1 GTSNPN and CDR2 SVGIG (reference sequence). The CDR3 reads CAWIGSAYEQYF. The CDR3 DNA sequence: TGTGCCTGGATCGGGAGTGCCTACGAGCAGTACTTC.

The chain links TRBV11-3 to TRBJ2-3; a weak D match, TRBD1 (5 bases). V lost 5 bases to trimming and J lost 2 bases, with 17 bases between them. The CDR3 runs to 16 residues. CDR1 is SGHNT, CDR2 YENEEA, per germline. The CDR3 nucleotides are TGTGCCAGCAGCCAAAGGTGGGGCCCCCTCACAGATACGCAGTATTTT. It codes for CASSQRWGPLTDTQYF.

The V and J genes are TRBV27 and TRBJ2-1; tentative D call: TRBD1 (5 bases). The germline V gene has CDR1 MNHEY and CDR2 SMNVEV (reference sequence). V was shortened by 6 bases and J by 2 bases, with 20 bases between the two germline ends. The CDR3 has 17 residues. Here the CDR3 reads CASSLGEHSPPYNEQFF. The CDR3 DNA reads as TGTGCCAGCAGCCTAGGGGAACATTCCCCCCCCTACAATGAGCAGTTCTTC.

This chain uses TRBV2 with TRBJ1-3, with no clear D. V was trimmed by 7 bases and J by 2 bases, leaving 9 bases between them. Germline CDR1 reads SNHLY; CDR2 reads FYNNEI. The CDR3 has 13 residues. CDR3 DNA sequence: TGTGCCAGCACCTACCTGGCTGGAAACACCATATATTTT. Translating it yields CASTYLAGNTIYF.

The count of this clone is one. The chain couples TRBV6-6 to TRBJ1-5; D possibly corresponds to TRBD1 (5 bases). The CDR3 loop spans 13 amino acids. Germline lookup yields CDR1 MNHNY and CDR2 SVGAGI (reference sequence). Trimming pared 4 bases from V and 9 bases from J, leaving 13 bases between. CDR3 region: CASSSTEPGPQHF. The CDR3 nucleotides are TGTGCCAGCAGTTCGACAGAGCCTGGGCCCCAGCATTTT.

This clone has only one observation. The CDR3, as DNA: TGTGCCAGCAGCTTAGGAGGGAGCGGGAGAGCGTCCTACAATGAGCAGTTCTTC. It encodes CASSLGGSGRASYNEQFF. The rearrangement joins TRBV7-2 to TRBJ2-1, with 8 bases fitting TRBD2. Germline values: CDR1 SGHTA, CDR2 FQGNSA. Trimming at V came to 1 base and at J to 1 base, leaving 9 bases not matched to a gene. The CDR3 spans 18 residues.

About this clone: The junction does not match germline at one end; this may be a read error. CDR3: CASSLGRDFDLF. In DNA, the CDR3 is TGTGCCAGCAGCCTGGGCCGGGACTTCGACCTCTTC. The chain employs TRBV6-5 and TRBJ2-1; D may be TRBD2 (6 bases). CDR1 is MNHEY, CDR2 SVGAGI, per germline. The CDR3 runs 12 residues.

The chain joins TRBV7-9 to TRBJ2-2; a possible D gene is TRBD1 (6 bases). Trimming removed 5 bases at V and 1 base at J, with 11 bases between. The CDR3 length is 15 residues. The germline CDR1 and CDR2 sequences are SEHNR and FQNEAQ (reference sequence). CDR3 in amino acids: CASSPGTLNTGELFF. The CDR3 DNA reads as TGTGCCAGCAGCCCAGGGACACTGAACACCGGGGAGCTGTTTTTT.

The V call is TRBV4-1, the J call TRBJ2-2; 11 bases fit TRBD1. Germline lookup yields CDR1 MGHRA and CDR2 YSYEKL. The CDR3 is 16 amino acids. J was trimmed by 6 bases and V by 4 bases; bases with no gene match: 7. This chain's CDR3 is CASSLRDRGDPGELFF. The CDR3 DNA reads as TGCGCCAGCAGCCTGAGGGACAGGGGGGACCCCGGGGAGCTGTTTTTT.

The chain links TRBV6-1 to TRBJ1-1, with 7 bases that match TRBD1. The CDR3 is 16 amino acids. The ends lost 0 bases at V and 9 bases at J; junction bases unmatched: 13. The germline gives CDR1 MNHNS, CDR2 SASEGT. The chain's CDR3 is CASSEAVLEDRVQAFF. The CDR3 DNA is TGTGCCAGCAGTGAAGCGGTGCTTGAAGACAGGGTTCAAGCTTTCTTT.

CDR3 sequence: CASSLEASGSGNTQYF. The DNA for the CDR3 is TGCGCCAGCAGCTTGGAGGCTAGCGGGAGCGGTAATACGCAGTATTTT. The chain joins TRBV5-1 to TRBJ2-3, with 10 positions matching TRBD2. The CDR3 contains 16 residues. Losses at the gene ends were 0 bases for V and 7 bases for J; bases not matched to a gene: 8. The germline CDR1 and CDR2 sequences are SGHRS and YFSETQ.

The gene calls are TRBV5-4 and TRBJ2-7; weak D call: TRBD1 (6 bases). V was shortened by 1 base and J by 0 bases, with 11 bases between the two germline ends. From germline, CDR1 is SGHNT and CDR2 YYREEE (reference sequence). The CDR3 runs to 15 residues. The CDR3 nucleotides read TGTGCCAGCAGCTTGCGGACAGCTAGCTCCTACGAGCAGTACTTC. Translation: CASSLRTASSYEQYF.

Only one count was recorded for this clone. The rearrangement joins TRBV5-5 to TRBJ1-5, with 9 positions matching TRBD1. The CDR3 runs to 15 residues. Trimming at V came to 4 bases and at J to 1 base, leaving 3 bases not matched to a gene. CDR1 and CDR2 (germline): SGHKS, YYEKEE (reference sequence). The CDR3 reads CASSPGQGSNQPQHF. CDR3 coding DNA: TGTGCCAGCAGCCCCGGACAGGGGAGCAATCAGCCCCAGCATTTT.

The V call is TRBV18, the J call TRBJ1-2; the match to TRBD1 covers 12 bases. Per the germline V gene, CDR1 is KGHSH and CDR2 is LQKENI. The CDR3 runs to 16 residues. The trim removed 3 bases at V and 8 bases at J, leaving 10 bases unmatched. This CDR3 reads CASSPSGTGGLEGYTF. DNA of the CDR3: TGTGCCAGCTCACCGAGTGGGACAGGGGGCCTAGAGGGCTACACCTTC. The whole variable domain, filled in from reference TRBV18 and TRBJ1-2, reads NAGVMQNPRHLVRRRGQEARLRCSPMKGHSHVYWYRQLPEEGLKFMVYLQKENIIDESGMPKERFSAEFPKEGPSILRIQQVVRGDSAAYFCASSPSGTGGLEGYTFGSGTRLTVV.

The genes are TRBV11-3 and TRBJ1-2, with D maybe TRBD1 (5 bases). This CDR3 comprises 14 residues. Per germline, CDR1 SGHNT and CDR2 YENEEA. Trimming removed 5 bases from V and 7 bases from J, with 17 bases in between. The CDR3 DNA reads as TGTGCCAGCAGCCCCGGCGGGGGATCTCGTGGCTACACCTTC. It encodes CASSPGGGSRGYTF.

As for this clone: At one end, the junction sequence differs from germline, possibly due to a read error. The chain recombines TRBV7-2 with TRBJ1-1, with a weak D call TRBD1 (6 bases). The V gene's germline CDR1 is SGHTA and CDR2 FQGNSA. The CDR3 is 16 amino acids. The CDR3, as DNA: TGTGCCAGCACCTTAGTCGGCGGGGGCAGAAGGACTGAAGCTTTCTTT. Translation: CASTLVGGGRRTEAFF.

This chain uses TRBV15 with TRBJ2-7; 7 bases agree with TRBD1. After removal of 4 bases from V and 0 bases from J, the junction contained 9 bases not matched to a gene. In germline, CDR1 is LNHNV, CDR2 YYDKDF (reference sequence). The CDR3 covers 16 residues. The CDR3 DNA sequence: TGTGCCACCAGCATCATTACCGGGACAGACTCCTACGAGCAGTACTTC. Its translation: CATSIITGTDSYEQYF.

The rearrangement links TRBV6-4 to TRBJ2-1, with TRBD2 matching over 11 bases. The CDR3 consists of 19 residues. Germline V gene sequence: CDR1 MRHNA, CDR2 SNTAGT. V was clipped by 6 bases and J by 3 bases; unmatched bases: 16. CDR3 sequence reads: CASRTTWTSGPSSYNEQFF. The DNA of the CDR3 is TGTGCCAGCAGGACCACCTGGACTAGCGGGCCTTCAAGCTACAATGAGCAGTTCTTC.

The chain carries TRBV19 and TRBJ1-5; TRBD1 agrees at 7 bases. Germline V gives CDR1 LNHDA, CDR2 SQIVND (reference sequence). The CDR3 length is 14 residues. V shed 5 bases, J shed 1 base, and the junction held 2 bases outside the gene matches. The CDR3 DNA is TGTGCCAGTAGTTTGGGACAGAGCAATCAGCCCCAGCATTTT. Amino acid sequence: CASSLGQSNQPQHF.

CDR3 residues: CAWSVGQGYEQYF. In DNA form, the CDR3 reads TGTGCCTGGAGTGTCGGGCAGGGTTACGAGCAGTACTTC. This chain joins TRBV30 and TRBJ2-7, with D perhaps TRBD1 (5 bases). V was pared by 0 bases and J by 4 bases, with 10 bases between. CDR3 length: 13 amino acids. Per germline, CDR1 GTSNPN and CDR2 SVGIG (reference sequence).

The chain is built from TRBV5-6 and TRBJ2-5; 12 nucleotides align to TRBD2. The germline gives CDR1 SGHDT, CDR2 YYEEEE. The ends lost 1 base at V and 2 bases at J; junction bases unmatched: 6. The CDR3 is 17 amino acids. In nucleotides, the CDR3 is TGTGCCAGCAGCTTGCGTCTAGCGGGGGGGCATCAAGAGACCCAGTACTTC. This codes for CASSLRLAGGHQETQYF.

V gene TRBV15 combines with J gene TRBJ1-1; D is perhaps TRBD1 (5 bases). The CDR3 extends over 13 amino acids. Germline assignment: CDR1 LNHNV and CDR2 YYDKDF (reference sequence). The ends were cut back, 6 bases at V and 0 bases at J, with 8 bases in the middle. The CDR3 coding sequence is TGTGCCACCAGAGTCAGGGTGAACACTGAAGCTTTCTTT. Its protein product is CATRVRVNTEAFF.